This TCR beta chain was captured by sequencing in a study of blood T cell repertoires in COVID-19. Sequenced by immunoSEQ multiplex PCR; TCRdb stores in-frame clones only, minus some. The sample shows approximately 31,000 clones, about 89% of them seen only once. Sequencing input: peripheral blood. The receptor was derived from a man in his 60s with acute or convalescent COVID-19.

CDR3 in DNA: TGCAGCGTCATTCGGGTCATGAACACTGAAGCTTTCTTT. Translating gives CSVIRVMNTEAFF. The chain links TRBV29-1 to TRBJ1-1; no clear D gene. V lost 6 bases, J lost 0 bases, and 11 bases lay in between. Germline CDR1 reads SQVTM; CDR2 reads ANQGSEA. The CDR3 runs 13 residues.